This entry features one TCR beta chain sequence. The data were obtained in a study of blood T cell repertoires in COVID-19. Overall study: The United States, Italy and Spain were the sources of the acute and convalescent COVID-19 samples. The analysed material was cDNA or gDNA that came from T cells, B-cell-depleted T cells, or PBMCs.

Germline V gene lookup returns CDR1 DFQATT and CDR2 SNEGSKA (reference sequence). The CDR3 spans 11 residues. V was shortened by 3 bases and J by 5 bases, with 8 bases between the two germline ends. Under the authors' procedure: Scientists estimated how many nucleated cells there were by amplifying reference gene primers. The table came from immunoSEQ multiplex PCR; TCRdb's copy has only in-frame clones and leaves some out. For V, J and clone size, that table is used; D and trimming come from the DNA. The table lists about 28,000 clones, 65% to 90% of them singletons, with roughly 24% in the top ten.

V is TRBV20-1 and J is TRBJ2-7, with no clear D. Sequenced: peripheral blood. The sequence was obtained from a human donor in a cohort sampled during active COVID-19. The CDR3 DNA sequence: TGCAGTGCTAGTCCACTTAACGAGCAGTACTTC. Translation gives CSASPLNEQYF.